This T cell receptor (beta chain) was obtained from a study of T cell repertoires in cytomegalovirus infection. The germline V gene encodes CDR1 DFQATT and CDR2 SNEGSKA (reference sequence). V shed 5 bases, J shed 6 bases, and the junction held 14 bases outside the gene matches. The CDR3 spans 16 residues. TCRdb independently ran MiXCR on the reads; one entry per CDR3 protein. Of approximately 490,000 distinct CDR3 sequences in the sample, about 11% are singletons; the top ten hold roughly a tenth. This clonotype occurred a few times. The sequenced sample consisted of PBMCs. The V gene is TRBV20-1, the J gene TRBJ2-3; 10 nucleotides match TRBD1. The receptor was derived from a human donor in good health (CMV status not recorded). Some clones in this sample may be carry-over from other donors' samples. CDR3: CSALTSTGGNGDTQYF. The CDR3 DNA sequence: TGCAGTGCTTTAACCTCGACAGGGGGCAATGGGGATACGCAGTATTTT.